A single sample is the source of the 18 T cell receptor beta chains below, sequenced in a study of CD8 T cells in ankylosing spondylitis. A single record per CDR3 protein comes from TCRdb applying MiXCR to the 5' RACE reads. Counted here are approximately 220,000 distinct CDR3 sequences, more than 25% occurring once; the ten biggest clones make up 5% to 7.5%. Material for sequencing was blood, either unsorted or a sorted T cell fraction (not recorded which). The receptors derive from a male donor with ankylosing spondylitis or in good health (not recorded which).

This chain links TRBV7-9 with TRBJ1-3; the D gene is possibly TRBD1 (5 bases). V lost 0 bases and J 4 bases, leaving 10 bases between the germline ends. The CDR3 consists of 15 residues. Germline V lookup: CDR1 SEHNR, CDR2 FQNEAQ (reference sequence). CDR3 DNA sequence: TGTGCCAGCAGCTTAGCGTTAGGGGACGGAAACACCATATATTTT. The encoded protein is CASSLALGDGNTIYF.

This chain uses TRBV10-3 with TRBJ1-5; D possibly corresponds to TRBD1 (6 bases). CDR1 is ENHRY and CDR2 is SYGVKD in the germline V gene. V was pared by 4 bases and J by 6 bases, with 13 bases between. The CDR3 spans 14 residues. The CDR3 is CAISAQEGGQPQHF. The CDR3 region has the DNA TGTGCCATCAGTGCCCAGGAAGGGGGTCAGCCCCAGCATTTT.

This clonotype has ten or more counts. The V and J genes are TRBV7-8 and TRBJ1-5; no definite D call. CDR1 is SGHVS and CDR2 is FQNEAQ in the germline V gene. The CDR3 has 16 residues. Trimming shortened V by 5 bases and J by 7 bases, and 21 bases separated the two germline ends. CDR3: CASSPLEGQSNQPQHF. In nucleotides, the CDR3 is TGTGCCAGCAGCCCGCTGGAGGGCCAATCGAACCAGCCCCAGCATTTT.

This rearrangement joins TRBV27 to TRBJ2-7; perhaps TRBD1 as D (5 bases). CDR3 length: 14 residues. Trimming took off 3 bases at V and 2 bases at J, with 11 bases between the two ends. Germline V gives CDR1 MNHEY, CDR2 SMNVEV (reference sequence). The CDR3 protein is CASSFSGITYEQYF. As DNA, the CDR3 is TGTGCCAGCAGTTTTTCAGGGATCACCTACGAGCAGTACTTC.

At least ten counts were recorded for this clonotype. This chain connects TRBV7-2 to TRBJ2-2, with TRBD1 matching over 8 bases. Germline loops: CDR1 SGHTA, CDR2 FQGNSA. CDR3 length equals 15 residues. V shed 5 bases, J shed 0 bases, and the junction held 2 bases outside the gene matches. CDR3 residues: CASSGQGSNTGELFF. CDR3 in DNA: TGTGCCAGCAGCGGACAGGGATCGAACACCGGGGAGCTGTTTTTT.

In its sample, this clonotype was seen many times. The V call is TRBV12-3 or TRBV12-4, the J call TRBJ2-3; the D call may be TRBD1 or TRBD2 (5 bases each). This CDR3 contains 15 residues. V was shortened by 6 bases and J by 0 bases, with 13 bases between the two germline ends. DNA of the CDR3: TGTGCCAGCAGCCTCCGACGGGACAGCACAGATACGCAGTATTTT. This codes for CASSLRRDSTDTQYF.

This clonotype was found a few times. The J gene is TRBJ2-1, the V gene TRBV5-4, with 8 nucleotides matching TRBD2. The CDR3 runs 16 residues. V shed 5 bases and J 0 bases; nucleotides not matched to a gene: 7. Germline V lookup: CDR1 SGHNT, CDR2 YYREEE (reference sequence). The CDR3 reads CASSPTLAGSYNEQFF. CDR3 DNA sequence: TGTGCCAGCAGTCCTACGCTAGCGGGCTCCTACAATGAGCAGTTCTTC. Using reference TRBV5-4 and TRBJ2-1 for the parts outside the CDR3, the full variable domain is ETGVTQSPTHLIKTRGQQVTLRCSSQSGHNTVSWYQQALGQGPQFIFQYYREEENGRGNFPPRFSGLQFPNYSSELNVNALELDDSALYLCASSPTLAGSYNEQFFGPGTRLTVL.

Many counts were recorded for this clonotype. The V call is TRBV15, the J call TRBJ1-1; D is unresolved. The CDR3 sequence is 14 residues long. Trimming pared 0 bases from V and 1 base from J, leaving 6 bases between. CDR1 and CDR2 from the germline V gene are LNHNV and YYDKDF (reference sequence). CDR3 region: CATSRDVRNTEAFF. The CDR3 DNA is TGTGCCACCAGCAGAGATGTCAGGAACACTGAAGCTTTCTTT.

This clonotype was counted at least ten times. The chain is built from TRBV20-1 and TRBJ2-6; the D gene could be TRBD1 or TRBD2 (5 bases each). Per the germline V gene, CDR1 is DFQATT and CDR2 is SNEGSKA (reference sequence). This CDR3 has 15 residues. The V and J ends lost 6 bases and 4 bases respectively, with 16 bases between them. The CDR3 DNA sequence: TGCAGTGCCTCAAAGGGACGACCGGGGGCCAACGTCCTGACTTTC. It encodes CSASKGRPGANVLTF.

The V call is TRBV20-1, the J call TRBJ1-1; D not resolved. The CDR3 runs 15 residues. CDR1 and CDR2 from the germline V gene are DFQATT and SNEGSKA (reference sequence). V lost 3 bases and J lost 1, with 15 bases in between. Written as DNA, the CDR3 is TGCAGTGCTAGGGCGAGTTTGTTCGCGAACACTGAAGCTTTCTTT. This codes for CSARASLFANTEAFF.

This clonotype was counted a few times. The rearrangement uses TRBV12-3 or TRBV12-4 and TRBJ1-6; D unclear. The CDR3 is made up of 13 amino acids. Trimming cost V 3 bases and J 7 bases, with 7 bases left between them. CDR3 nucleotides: TGTGCCAGCAGTTTGGGTCAGAATTCACCCCTCCACTTT. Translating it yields CASSLGQNSPLHF.

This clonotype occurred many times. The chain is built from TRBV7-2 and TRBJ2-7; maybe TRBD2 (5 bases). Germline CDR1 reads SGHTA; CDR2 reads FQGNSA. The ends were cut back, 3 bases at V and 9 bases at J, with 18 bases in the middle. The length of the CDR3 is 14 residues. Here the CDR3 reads CASSFGHRAGGQYF. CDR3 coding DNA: TGTGCCAGCAGCTTCGGTCACAGAGCCGGAGGGCAGTACTTC. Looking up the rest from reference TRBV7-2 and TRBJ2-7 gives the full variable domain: GAGVSQSPSNKVTEKGKDVELRCDPISGHTALYWYRQSLGQGLEFLIYFQGNSAPDKSGLPSDRFSAERTGGSVSTLTIQRTQQEDSAVYLCASSFGHRAGGQYFGPGTRLTVT.

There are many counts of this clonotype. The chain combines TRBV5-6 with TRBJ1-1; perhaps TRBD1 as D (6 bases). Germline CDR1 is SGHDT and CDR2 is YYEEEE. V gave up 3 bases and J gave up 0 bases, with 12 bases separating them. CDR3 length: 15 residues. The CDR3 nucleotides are TGTGCCAGCAGCTCTACAGGGAGCATGAACACTGAAGCTTTCTTT. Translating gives CASSSTGSMNTEAFF.

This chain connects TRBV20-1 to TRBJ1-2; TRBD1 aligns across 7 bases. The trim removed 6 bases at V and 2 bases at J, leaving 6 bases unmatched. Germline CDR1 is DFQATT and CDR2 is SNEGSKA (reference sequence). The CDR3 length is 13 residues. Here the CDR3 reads CSADTTGNYGYTF. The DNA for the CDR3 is TGCAGTGCAGACACGACAGGGAACTATGGCTACACCTTC.

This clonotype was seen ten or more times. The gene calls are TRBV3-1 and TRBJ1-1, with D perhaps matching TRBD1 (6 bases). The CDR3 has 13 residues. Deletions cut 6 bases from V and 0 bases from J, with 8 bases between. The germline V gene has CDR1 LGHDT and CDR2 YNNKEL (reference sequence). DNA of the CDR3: TGTGCCAGCAGACAGGGACTGAACACTGAAGCTTTCTTT. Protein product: CASRQGLNTEAFF.

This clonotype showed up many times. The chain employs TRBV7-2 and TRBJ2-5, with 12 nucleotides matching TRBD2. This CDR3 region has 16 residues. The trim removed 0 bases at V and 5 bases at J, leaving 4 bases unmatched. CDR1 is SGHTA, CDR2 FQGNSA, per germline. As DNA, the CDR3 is TGTGCCAGCAGCTTAGCTCTAGCGGGAGGGTCGGAGACCCAGTACTTC. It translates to CASSLALAGGSETQYF.

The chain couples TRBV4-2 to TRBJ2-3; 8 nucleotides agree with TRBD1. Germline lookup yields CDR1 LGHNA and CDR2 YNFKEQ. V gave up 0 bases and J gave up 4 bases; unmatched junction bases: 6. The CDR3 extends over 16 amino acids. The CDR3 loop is CASSQDTAGGPDTQYF. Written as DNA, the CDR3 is TGTGCCAGCAGCCAAGATACGGCAGGGGGCCCAGATACGCAGTATTTT.

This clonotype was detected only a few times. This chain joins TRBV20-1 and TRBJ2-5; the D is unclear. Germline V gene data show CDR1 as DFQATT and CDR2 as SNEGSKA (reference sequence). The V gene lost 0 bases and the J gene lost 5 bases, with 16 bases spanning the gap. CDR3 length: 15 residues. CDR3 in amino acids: CSARDLDGPAETQYF. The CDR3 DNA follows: TGCAGTGCTAGAGATTTGGATGGACCAGCGGAGACCCAGTACTTC.